This TCR beta chain comes out of a study of blood T cells in healthy people across ages (dated by TCRdb to between 2014 and 2016). Background for the entire study: In model experiments, roughly one uniquely barcoded TCR beta cDNA molecule per two T cells was captured by template switching. The study measured age-related changes in TCR beta repertoire diversity using deep sequencing normalized with unique cDNA molecular identifiers. The donors were split into four age groups: young (average around 15 years), middle-aged (39), aged (over 55) and long-lived (approximately 80). The study analyzed two additional independent replicas of 1 million unique cDNA reads from the same blood draw for two donors, one aged 18 to 29 and one aged 80 or older. To avoid experimental bias, donors of different ages were spread randomly across the sequencing lanes. Results and caveats for the whole study, not just this receptor: The CMV infection status of donors was not known, potentially confounding age-related changes in expanded clonotypes. The percentage of naive T cells measured by flow cytometry correlated strongly with observed TCR beta diversity. Observed TCR beta diversity per million T cells fell roughly linearly with age, and a significant reduction was already apparent by age around 39. Because profiling used bulk unsorted PBMCs, naive and antigen-experienced compartments could not be compared conclusively. Compared with the aged group, more naive CD4+ T cells, fewer expanded clones and increased TCR diversity were shown by the long-lived group, suggesting age selection. Estimates of total diversity based on one million sequenced T cells were regarded as lower bounds and as underestimates.

Receptor libraries were prepared by 5' RACE. TCRdb records Illumina HiSeq 2500 as the sequencer. A second roughly 6 to 12 cycle PCR used a sample-barcoded 5' primer and a J-beta primer mix. A template-switch 5' adaptor carrying 12 random nucleotides introduced a unique molecular identifier onto each TCR beta cDNA molecule. Each sample yielded at least 2.5 million CDR3-containing paired-end reads. All of the RNA was converted into first-strand cDNA using the Mint cDNA synthesis kit, with a TRBC-specific oligonucleotide serving as the primer. After uracil-DNA glycosylase treatment, a first 18-cycle PCR used universal primers M1SS and BC2_uni_R on all cDNA. The paper's processing steps were these. For normalization, 1 million high-quality reads were randomly selected from each sample, with every read carrying a distinct molecular identifier. Reads sharing molecular identifiers were discarded rather than binned into consensus sequences. CDR3 identification, clonotype clustering and error correction used MiTCR with a Q25 quality threshold and the strictest error-elimination algorithm. A nonparametric unseen species model with Euler transformation was used to estimate a lower bound on total TCR beta diversity. The raw public reads went through TCRdb reprocessing: fastp at Q25, MiXCR clone calling, in-frame beta chains kept. Rows matching on CDR3 protein sequence are summarized as one entry with the most common DNA and genes. The V and J calls reflect TCRdb's pipeline rather than the authors' work. The sample table holds about 2 million distinct CDR3 sequences, of which around 48% were seen once. The top ten hold over 2% of the sample.

Of note for this clonotype: No antigen is known for it. Per-nucleotide qualities are absent, and no much larger clonotype sits a single base away.

In the germline V gene, CDR1 corresponds to SGHTA and CDR2 to FQGNSA. The CDR3 measures 14 amino acids from cysteine to phenylalanine. The DNA shown is the 42-base CDR3, in frame from base 1. The germline ends are 12 bases apart after V is trimmed by 5 bases and J by 2 bases. The roughly 38 donors, aged about 6 to 95 years, were systemically healthy Caucasian individuals from Russia. Approximately 11 milliliters of peripheral blood were drawn from each donor into EDTA-treated Vacutainer tubes. Ficoll-Paque density-gradient centrifugation was used to isolate PBMCs, with at least 7 million per sample. Total RNA, at least 6 micrograms per sample, was extracted from PBMCs with Trizol reagent. For every donor, flow cytometry on a PBMC aliquot measured the percentage of naive CD45RAhigh/CD27high T cells.

The TCR comes from a middle-aged woman in good health. Sequencing was done on a sample of blood. In this chain, TRBV7-2 is recombined with TRBJ2-5, and perhaps TRBD1 as D gene, on 6 matching bases. The CDR3: CASSGQRGQETQYF. The bases read TGTGCCAGCAGCGGACAGAGGGGGCAAGAGACCCAGTACTTC.